This TCR beta chain comes out of a study of metastatic and nonmetastatic thyroid tumors. CDR3 size: 15 residues. Germline-derived CDR1 and CDR2 are MNHEY and SVGEGT. Unmatched junction bases numbered 5, after V lost 6 bases and J lost 0 bases. No patient received treatment before thyroid surgery. TCRdb reanalyzed the PCR reads via MiXCR. The sample comprises about 31,000 clones, about 21% of which are singletons, and about 22% rests with the top ten. V gene TRBV6-2 or TRBV6-3 combines with J gene TRBJ2-3, with 8 bases aligning to TRBD1. The source material was blood. The receptor comes from a female donor with papillary thyroid cancer or a benign thyroid nodule (not recorded which). Some clones in this sample may be carry-over from other donors' samples. DNA of the CDR3: TGTGCCAGCAGCCAGGGGGCGAGAAGCACAGATACGCAGTATTTT. It yields the protein CASSQGARSTDTQYF.